The 24 T cell receptor beta chains below all came from one sample that was sequenced in a study of beta chain features in type 1 diabetes. Expressed TCRB transcripts got sequenced, as all isolated RNA was reverse transcribed. The data were produced by immunoSEQ multiplex PCR, yet TCRdb's version contains in-frame clones alone and is incomplete. The sample has roughly 140,000 clones; 11% are singletons. The sequencing input was central memory CD4+ T cells from blood. These receptors originate from a man between 18 and 29 years old in good health.

V and J are TRBV5-6 and TRBJ2-5; no definite D call. Germline values: CDR1 SGHDT, CDR2 YYEEEE. Trimming left V 2 bases short and J 0 bases short, with 5 bases between. This CDR3 has 13 amino acids. CDR3 amino acids: CASSFGYQETQYF. The CDR3 DNA reads as TGTGCCAGCAGCTTTGGCTACCAAGAGACCCAGTACTTC. The full variable domain, with the rest looked up from reference TRBV5-6 and TRBJ2-5, is DAGVTQSPTHLIKTRGQQVTLRCSPKSGHDTVSWYQQALGQGPQFIFQYYEEEERQRGNFPDRFSGHQFPNYSSELNVNALLLGDSALYLCASSFGYQETQYFGPGTRLLVL.

The V gene is TRBV4-3, the J gene TRBJ2-1; perhaps TRBD1 as D (6 bases). V was trimmed by 3 bases and J by 9 bases, leaving 12 bases between them. Germline assignment: CDR1 LGHNA and CDR2 YSLEER. The CDR3 is 13 residues long. CDR3 sequence: CASSHGQRGEQFF. The CDR3 nucleotides read TGCGCCAGCAGCCATGGACAGAGGGGTGAGCAGTTCTTC.

A single count supports this clone. The chain carries TRBV4-3 and TRBJ1-2; D unclear. This CDR3 spans 15 amino acids. The V gene lost 1 base and the J gene lost 2 bases, with 11 bases spanning the gap. CDR1 is LGHNA, CDR2 YSLEER, per germline. Written as DNA, the CDR3 is TGCGCCAGCAGCCAAGCGCTTGGGGTAAACTATGGCTACACCTTC. Protein product: CASSQALGVNYGYTF.

This clone was seen a few times. This chain uses TRBV5-1 with TRBJ2-3; D gene unclear. Germline CDR1 reads SGHRS; CDR2 reads YFSETQ. Trimming removed 5 bases at V and 2 bases at J, with 9 bases between. This CDR3 spans 13 amino acids. CDR3 loop: CASREGSTDTQYF. The CDR3 coding sequence is TGCGCCAGCAGGGAAGGGTCCACAGATACGCAGTATTTT.

This chain uses TRBV6-6 with TRBJ2-3; D unclear. The CDR3 spans 11 residues. Trimming left V 7 bases short and J 3 bases short, with 5 bases between. CDR1 is MNHNY and CDR2 is SVGAGI in the germline V gene (reference sequence). The CDR3 region has the DNA TGTGCCAGCACCACTACAGATACGCAGTATTTT. Residues: CASTTTDTQYF.

This clone was observed a handful of times. The genes are TRBV2 and TRBJ1-1, with 9 bases matching TRBD1. The CDR3 spans 13 residues. CDR1 is SNHLY, CDR2 FYNNEI, per germline. The V and J ends lost 6 bases and 7 bases, in that order; junction bases with no gene match: 6. The DNA for the CDR3 is TGTGCCAGCAGGATGGACAGGGGTAATGAAGCTTTCTTT. It encodes CASRMDRGNEAFF.

The V gene is TRBV30, the J gene TRBJ2-7, with D perhaps matching TRBD1 (5 bases). Looked up from germline, CDR1 is GTSNPN and CDR2 is SVGIG (reference sequence). The length of the CDR3 is 11 residues. V gave up 5 bases and J gave up 12 bases, with 17 bases separating them. The DNA for the CDR3 is TGTGCCTGGGGTGAAGGACAAACAGGGTACTTC. Its protein is CAWGEGQTGYF. The full variable domain, completed using reference TRBV30 and TRBJ2-7, is SQTIHQWPATLVQPVGSPLSLECTVEGTSNPNLYWYRQAAGRGLQLLFYSVGIGQISSEVPQNLSASRPQDRQFILSSKKLLLSDSGFYLCAWGEGQTGYFGPGTRLTVT.

This clone was seen many times. This chain uses TRBV7-2 with TRBJ1-1; unclear D gene. V lost 3 bases and J 1 base, leaving 9 bases between the germline ends. CDR3 length: 14 amino acids. The germline V gene has CDR1 SGHTA and CDR2 FQGNSA. The CDR3 spells CASSLRVANTEAFF. The CDR3 DNA reads as TGTGCCAGCAGCTTGAGGGTCGCGAACACTGAAGCTTTCTTT.

This chain connects TRBV5-1 to TRBJ1-4; maybe TRBD1 (5 bases). This CDR3 has 13 residues. CDR1 is SGHRS, CDR2 YFSETQ, per germline. Trimming took 3 bases from V and 5 from J, leaving 8 bases between them. CDR3 in amino acids: CASSSPGNEKLFF. The CDR3 region has the DNA TGCGCCAGCAGCTCGCCAGGGAATGAAAAACTGTTTTTT.

The chain joins TRBV27 to TRBJ1-6; the D gene is possibly TRBD1 (6 bases). Germline V gives CDR1 MNHEY, CDR2 SMNVEV (reference sequence). The CDR3 length is 16 residues. V lost 5 bases, J lost 10 bases, and 21 bases lay in between. CDR3 amino acids: CASSRDPGELRSPLHF. The CDR3 nucleotides read TGTGCCAGCAGTCGGGACCCAGGGGAATTACGGTCACCCCTCCACTTT.

The chain has TRBV2 and TRBJ2-2; D ambiguous. V was trimmed by 1 base and J by 6 bases, leaving 6 bases between them. Looked up from germline, CDR1 is SNHLY and CDR2 is FYNNEI. This CDR3 contains 13 residues. CDR3: CASSEEQPGELFF. The CDR3 DNA reads TGTGCCAGCAGTGAAGAGCAACCCGGGGAGCTGTTTTTT.

The J gene is TRBJ2-3, the V gene TRBV7-3, with D maybe TRBD1 (6 bases). Germline CDR1 SGHTA, CDR2 FQGTGA. The CDR3 extends over 15 amino acids. V was trimmed by 2 bases and J by 2 bases, leaving 11 bases between them. This CDR3 is CASSLGGHSTDTQYF. CDR3 in DNA: TGTGCCAGCAGCTTAGGGGGACACTCCACAGATACGCAGTATTTT.

The CDR3 reads CASGPDIPGTQYF. As DNA, the CDR3 is TGTGCTAGTGGCCCAGACATACCAGGAACCCAGTACTTC. This sequence joins TRBV12-5 and TRBJ2-5, with unresolved D. This CDR3 region has 13 residues. Germline CDR1 reads LGHNT; CDR2 reads FRNRAP. V lost 6 bases, J lost 8 bases, and 16 bases lay in between.

This clone occurred a few times. The rearrangement uses TRBV7-2 and TRBJ1-5; 10 bases line up with TRBD1. This CDR3 has 14 amino acids. Trimming cost V 5 bases and J 5 bases; bases outside gene matches: 3. CDR1 is SGHTA, CDR2 FQGNSA, per germline. The CDR3 bases are TGTGCCAGCAGCCAGACAGGGGGCTATCAGCCCCAGCATTTT. It encodes CASSQTGGYQPQHF.

The rearrangement links TRBV27 to TRBJ1-4; possible D gene TRBD1, 5 bases. Germline CDR1 reads MNHEY; CDR2 reads SMNVEV (reference sequence). The ends were cut back, 5 bases at V and 9 bases at J, with 7 bases in the middle. This CDR3 is built from 11 residues. CDR3 amino acids: CASSRGKKLFF. DNA for the CDR3: TGTGCCAGCAGTAGGGGCAAAAAACTGTTTTTT.

This clone showed up just a few times. The chain has TRBV29-1 and TRBJ2-7; TRBD2 aligns across 9 bases. In germline, CDR1 is SQVTM, CDR2 ANQGSEA. The CDR3 length is 19 residues. The V segment lost 1 base and the J segment 2 bases; nucleotides outside the gene matches: 18. CDR3: CSVEGRGSRSGGRTYEQYF. The CDR3, as DNA: TGCAGCGTTGAAGGGAGGGGTAGCCGTAGCGGGGGCCGAACCTACGAGCAGTACTTC.

This clone showed up many times. V is TRBV29-1 and J is TRBJ1-2; 8 bases fit TRBD1. This CDR3 is 12 amino acids long. Germline V CDR1 and CDR2: SQVTM, ANQGSEA. J gave up 8 bases and V 4 bases, and 6 bases lay outside the gene matches. The CDR3 loop reads CSVAETGAGYTF. DNA for the CDR3: TGCAGCGTTGCCGAGACAGGGGCCGGCTACACCTTC.

Concerning this clone: At the DNA level, this CDR3 is encoded by other sequences in the same sample as well. The chain couples TRBV7-2 to TRBJ2-7; D is undetermined. Trimming removed 4 bases at V and 4 bases at J, with 5 bases between. The CDR3 length is 11 residues. Germline lookup yields CDR1 SGHTA and CDR2 FQGNSA. DNA for the CDR3: TGTGCCAGCAGCTCTAGGTACGAGCAGTACTTC. Translated, it gives CASSSRYEQYF.

The gene calls are TRBV28 and TRBJ2-5; D ambiguous. Germline loops: CDR1 MDHEN, CDR2 SYDVKM. The CDR3 consists of 14 residues. V shed 5 bases and J shed 2 bases, with 12 bases lying between them. CDR3: CASSPLWGQETQYF. CDR3 DNA sequence: TGTGCCAGCAGTCCCCTGTGGGGTCAAGAGACCCAGTACTTC.

This clone has more than one count but fewer than ten. The chain joins TRBV7-3 to TRBJ2-5; D is tentatively TRBD1 or TRBD2 (5 bases each). The germline V gene has CDR1 SGHTA and CDR2 FQGTGA. V was trimmed by 2 bases and J by 4 bases, leaving 14 bases between them. The CDR3 totals 15 residues. CDR3: CASSLGGARGETQYF. The CDR3 DNA reads TGTGCCAGCAGCTTAGGGGGAGCCCGGGGAGAGACCCAGTACTTC. Using reference TRBV7-3 and TRBJ2-5 for the parts outside the CDR3, the full variable domain is GAGVSQTPSNKVTEKGKYVELRCDPISGHTALYWYRQSLGQGPEFLIYFQGTGAADDSGLPNDRFFAVRPEGSVSTLKIQRTERGDSAVYLCASSLGGARGETQYFGPGTRLLVL.

This clone was seen a few times. The chain joins TRBV10-3 to TRBJ2-2, with 8 bases lining up with TRBD1. CDR1 is ENHRY, CDR2 SYGVKD, per germline. The CDR3 loop spans 15 amino acids. Losses at the gene ends were 6 bases for V and 2 bases for J; bases not matched to a gene: 5. CDR3 residues: CAIRRGQDNTGELFF. The CDR3 DNA reads TGTGCCATCAGAAGGGGACAGGACAACACCGGGGAGCTGTTTTTT.

This clone turned up a few times. The chain combines TRBV18 with TRBJ2-1, with a weak D call TRBD2 (7 bases). Germline V gene lookup returns CDR1 KGHSH and CDR2 LQKENI. V was clipped by 6 bases and J by 0 bases, with 12 bases between them. CDR3 size: 15 residues. The CDR3 coding sequence is TGTGCCAGCTCCCTAGCGGACAGCTCCTACAATGAGCAGTTCTTC. Translated: CASSLADSSYNEQFF.

The J gene is TRBJ1-2, the V gene TRBV7-2; D call uncertain. Trimming removed 5 bases from V and 2 bases from J, with 9 bases in between. Germline V gene sequence: CDR1 SGHTA, CDR2 FQGNSA. The CDR3 contains 13 residues. CDR3 residues: CASSPQANYGYTF. CDR3 coding DNA: TGTGCCAGCAGCCCACAAGCCAACTATGGCTACACCTTC.

This clone was observed a few times. V gene TRBV5-4 combines with J gene TRBJ1-4; no definite D call. This CDR3 has 14 amino acids. Germline V gene data show CDR1 as SGHNT and CDR2 as YYREEE (reference sequence). The V end lost 0 bases, the J end lost 8 bases, and 11 bases lay between the germline ends. The CDR3 sequence: CASSLAAQGEKLFF. CDR3 sequence (DNA): TGTGCCAGCAGCTTGGCCGCGCAAGGGGAAAAACTGTTTTTT. Based on the CDR3 plus reference TRBV5-4 and TRBJ1-4, the full variable domain is ETGVTQSPTHLIKTRGQQVTLRCSSQSGHNTVSWYQQALGQGPQFIFQYYREEENGRGNFPPRFSGLQFPNYSSELNVNALELDDSALYLCASSLAAQGEKLFFGSGTQLSVL.